This T cell receptor (beta chain) was captured by sequencing in a study of T cells in Graves' hyperthyroidism and ophthalmopathy. For the study at large: Blood from the periphery was taken at initial diagnosis, before any treatment. Findings and caveats of the study: The model identified upcoming ophthalmopathy a median about six months ahead of onset. Peripheral blood also featured most of the thyroid clonotypes expanded above 0.001.

Researchers amplified the TCR beta CDR3 regions from RNA transcripts. An initial round of RT-PCR targeting the TCR CDR3 relied on the HTBI primer set. TCRdb reanalysed the multiplex PCR reads using MiXCR and keeps one entry per CDR3 protein. The data contain over 200,000 distinct CDR3 sequences, more than 14% of them seen just once; the ten biggest clones take up about an eighth. Note on this clonotype: The antigen is unknown.

Diagnoses were made from clinical symptoms, serum measures (thyroxine and TRAb), thyroid ultrasound and orbital computed tomography. Specimen: blood. This clonotype was obtained from a woman aged 35 to 49 with Graves' hyperthyroidism that later progressed to Graves' ophthalmopathy.

For the CDR3, the DNA is TGCGCCAGCAGCCATCTAATAACCGGGGAGCTGTTTTTT. Residues: CASSHLITGELFF. This rearrangement joins TRBV4-1 to TRBJ2-2; D gene unclear. The V end was cut by 3 bases, the J end by 5 bases, with 7 bases between. The CDR3 has 13 amino acids. The germline gives CDR1 MGHRA, CDR2 YSYEKL.